This T cell receptor beta chain stems from a study of blood T cell repertoires in COVID-19. Overall study context: There were acute and convalescent COVID-19 samples, and they came from the United States, Italy and Spain. The cDNA or gDNA used as material had been derived from T cells, B-cell-depleted T cells, or PBMCs.

Between the trimmed V and J ends, which lost 6 bases and 4 bases, there was a span of 12 bases. This CDR3 is 13 amino acids long. Authors' data handling: Using reference gene primer amplification, nucleated cell counts were estimated. Data came from immunoSEQ multiplex PCR; TCRdb stores just in-frame clones and leaves some out. V and J calls and clone size are as listed in that table; D and trimming were resolved from the DNA. The table has 95,000 to 150,000 clones, around 86% seen once; the top ten hold about a quarter. The sample was peripheral blood. The origin of this receptor is an elderly woman with acute or convalescent COVID-19. The chain has TRBV12-3 or TRBV12-4 and TRBJ1-2; D perhaps matches TRBD1 (5 bases). The CDR3 sequence is CASRLQDLYGYTF. CDR3 bases: TGTGCCAGCAGACTACAGGACCTCTATGGCTACACCTTC.